Each of the 8 T cell receptor beta chains below was sequenced from the same sample in a study of CD8+ T cells in alopecia areata. In each case, RNA was isolated and then reverse transcribed into cDNA as the sequencing template. Method: immunoSEQ multiplex PCR; TCRdb's copy keeps in-frame clones and lacks some. The sample consists of approximately 150,000 clones, roughly 50% of them appearing once. The sample comprised CD4+ T cells sorted from blood. Source of these receptors: a human donor with alopecia areata.

The chain combines TRBV7-2 with TRBJ2-7; 8 positions match TRBD1. The CDR3 covers 15 residues. The V and J ends lost 5 bases and 0 bases, in that order; junction bases with no gene match: 6. Per the germline V gene, CDR1 is SGHTA and CDR2 is FQGNSA. The CDR3 nucleotides are TGTGCCAGCAGCCCAAGGACAGGGCCCTCCTACGAGCAGTACTTC. This sequence encodes CASSPRTGPSYEQYF.

The CDR3 sequence is CASRPLSQETQYF. The CDR3 DNA is TGTGCCAGCAGACCCCTGTCCCAAGAGACCCAGTACTTC. V is TRBV27 and J is TRBJ2-5; D is uncertain. This CDR3 has 13 residues. V lost 6 bases and J lost 1, with 9 bases in between. Per the germline V gene, CDR1 is MNHEY and CDR2 is SMNVEV (reference sequence).

This rearrangement joins TRBV7-8 to TRBJ2-3; TRBD2 matches 12 bases. CDR1 is SGHVS and CDR2 is FQNEAQ in the germline V gene. This CDR3 is 17 amino acids long. Germline trimming cut 11 bases from V and 3 bases from J; bases unmatched to any gene: 15. The CDR3 reads CAGSELAGGVGTDTQYF. CDR3 nucleotide sequence: TGTGCCGGTTCCGAGCTAGCGGGAGGGGTCGGTACAGATACGCAGTATTTT.

The J gene is TRBJ1-2, the V gene TRBV29-1, with D unclear. Germline V gives CDR1 SQVTM, CDR2 ANQGSEA. The CDR3 extends over 13 amino acids. Trimming took off 5 bases at V and 8 bases at J, with 18 bases between the two ends. CDR3 coding DNA: TGCAGCGTTAGGCGGGCGGTAAGAGAAGGCTACACCTTC. It yields the protein CSVRRAVREGYTF.

The sample holds a few counts of this clone. The chain carries TRBV29-1 and TRBJ2-7; 7 positions match TRBD1. Germline V gene sequence: CDR1 SQVTM, CDR2 ANQGSEA. With 6 bases clipped from V and 9 bases from J, the junction kept 14 bases outside the gene matches. The CDR3 is 13 residues long. The CDR3 sequence is CSVSGQWELGQYF. The CDR3 nucleotides are TGCAGCGTCTCGGGACAGTGGGAGCTGGGGCAGTACTTC.

V is TRBV10-1 and J is TRBJ2-3, with 12 bases aligning to TRBD2. CDR1 and CDR2 from the germline V gene are WNHNN and SYGVQD (reference sequence). The CDR3 runs 17 residues. The J segment lost 5 bases and the V segment lost 3 bases, leaving 9 bases of the junction unmatched. CDR3 protein: CASSDGLAGRLGDTQYF. DNA for the CDR3: TGCGCCAGCAGTGACGGACTAGCGGGACGGTTGGGAGATACGCAGTATTTT.

This clone was seen more than once but under ten times. CDR3 sequence (DNA): TGCGCCAGCAGCCTGGGGCAGGGGAGGTTTGGTGAGCAGTTCTTC. Protein: CASSLGQGRFGEQFF. The rearrangement links TRBV5-1 to TRBJ2-1; D possibly matches TRBD1 or TRBD2 (6 bases each). Trimming took 4 bases from V and 9 from J, leaving 20 bases between them. The CDR3 has 15 amino acids. CDR1 and CDR2 (germline): SGHRS, YFSETQ.

This clone was counted between two and nine times. This chain links TRBV4-1 with TRBJ2-2, with TRBD2 identical over 8 bases. The CDR3 has 15 amino acids. With V trimmed by 5 bases and J by 6 bases, 8 bases remained unmatched. From germline, CDR1 is MGHRA and CDR2 YSYEKL. The CDR3 protein is CASSVTGLVPGELFF. As DNA, the CDR3 is TGCGCCAGCAGCGTTACGGGACTAGTCCCCGGGGAGCTGTTTTTT.